The T cell receptor beta chain described here comes from a study of beta chain features in type 1 diabetes. cDNA synthesis used the whole RNA isolate, giving expressed TCRB sequences. Method: immunoSEQ multiplex PCR; TCRdb's copy keeps in-frame clones and lacks some. The table lists around 140,000 clones, 9% of them singletons, with 0.75% in the top ten. The CDR3 sequence is 13 residues long. CDR1 and CDR2 (germline): SGHRS, YFSETQ. Trimming left V 4 bases short and J 2 bases short, with 8 bases between. A note on this clone: No antigen is known for it.

Study-level points and caveats: Moderate yet significant TCRB CDR3 shortening was seen in Type 1 diabetes patients in all four CD4+ subsets. Whatever favoring of shorter templates PCR might show would apply equally to patients and controls.

The collection from each donor was one heparinised blood draw averaging around 100 mL. Sequenced input: central memory CD4+ T cells from blood. The rearrangement links TRBV5-1 to TRBJ2-3, with a possible D match to TRBD2 (5 bases). The receptor was isolated from a man younger than 40 with type 1 diabetes. This chain's CDR3 is CASSGLPTDTQYF. CDR3 DNA: TGCGCCAGCAGCGGACTTCCCACAGATACGCAGTATTTT.